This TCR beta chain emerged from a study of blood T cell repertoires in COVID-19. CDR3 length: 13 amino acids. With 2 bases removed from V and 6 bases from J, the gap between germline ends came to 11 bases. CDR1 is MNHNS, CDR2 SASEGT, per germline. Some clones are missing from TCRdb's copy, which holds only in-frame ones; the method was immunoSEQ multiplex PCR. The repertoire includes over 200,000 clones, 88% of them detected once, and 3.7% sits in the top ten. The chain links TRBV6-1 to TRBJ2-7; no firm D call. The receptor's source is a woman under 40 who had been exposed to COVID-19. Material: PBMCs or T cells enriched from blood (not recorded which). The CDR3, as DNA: TGTGCCAGCAGTGAAAGTCTAGGAGTCGAGCAGTACTTC. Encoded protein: CASSESLGVEQYF.